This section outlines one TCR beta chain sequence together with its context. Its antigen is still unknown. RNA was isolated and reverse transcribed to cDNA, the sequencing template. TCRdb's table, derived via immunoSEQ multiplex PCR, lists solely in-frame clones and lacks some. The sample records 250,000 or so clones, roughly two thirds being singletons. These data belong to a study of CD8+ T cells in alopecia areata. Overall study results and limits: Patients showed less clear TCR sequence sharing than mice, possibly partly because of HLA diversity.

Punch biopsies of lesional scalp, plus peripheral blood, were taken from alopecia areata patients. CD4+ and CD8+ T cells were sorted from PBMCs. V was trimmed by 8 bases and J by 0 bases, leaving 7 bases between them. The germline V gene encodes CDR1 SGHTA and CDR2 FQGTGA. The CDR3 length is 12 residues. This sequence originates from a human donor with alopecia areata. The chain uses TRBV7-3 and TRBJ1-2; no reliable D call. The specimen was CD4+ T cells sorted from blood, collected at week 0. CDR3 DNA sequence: TGTGCCAGCGCATTGACTAACTATGGCTACACCTTC. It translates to CASALTNYGYTF.